The present TCR beta chain was sequenced within a study of T cells in Graves' hyperthyroidism and ophthalmopathy (dated 2019 in TCRdb). Study-wide context: Peripheral blood was collected at initial diagnosis, before any treatment. A discovery cohort of approximately 97 patients, approximately 45 with Graves' ophthalmopathy and approximately 57 with stable Graves' hyperthyroidism, was used to find distinguishing TCR V-J signatures. Whether ophthalmopathy could be predicted prospectively was tested in an independent validation cohort made up of approximately 19 hyperthyroidism patients plus 17 patients who later progressed to ophthalmopathy. The approximately 100 discovery patients were randomly divided into training and test sets at a 7:3 ratio. In roughly six Graves' hyperthyroidism patients, the study also compared T-cell repertoires from thyroid tissue with T-cell repertoires from blood. After sampling, hyperthyroidism patients received methimazole starting at 30 mg daily, and ophthalmopathy patients received high-dose intravenous methylprednisolone. TCR Vbeta CDR3 sequencing of 135 peripheral blood samples (under 45 ophthalmopathy, under 80 hyperthyroidism and approximately 17 progressor patients) is reported in the paper.

With regard to this clonotype: Its antigen has not been determined. No qualities accompany the bases; no much larger clone lies one base away.

Stable Graves' hyperthyroidism was defined as the absence of progression to ophthalmopathy over 18 months of follow-up. Hyperthyroidism patients were newly diagnosed, had a disease duration of under 2 months, and were aged 18 to 65 years. Patients with uncontrolled infections, other autoimmune diseases, pregnancy or lactation were excluded. Diagnoses relied on clinical symptoms, serum thyroxine and TRAb, thyroid ultrasound and orbital computed tomography. PBMCs were separated from 10 ml of fresh peripheral blood using Ficoll-Paque density gradient centrifugation. Trizol reagent was used to extract total RNA, and RNA quality was then checked on an Agilent 2100 Bioanalyzer. Measured from the cysteine to the phenylalanine, the CDR3 is 15 residues long. The read is trimmed to its CDR3 DNA, 45 bases read in frame from base 1. The CDR1 and CDR2 encoded by the germline V gene (reference sequence) are DFQATT and SNEGSKA. The germline ends are 12 bases apart after V is trimmed by 1 base and J by 2 bases.

TCR beta CDR3 regions were amplified from RNA transcripts. The TCR CDR3 was subjected to a first round of RT-PCR using the HTBI primer set and the Qiagen OneStep RT-PCR kit. The libraries were constructed in a second round of multiplex PCR and then size-selected and purified. Libraries were sequenced paired-end with 100 bp reads on an Illumina HiSeq2000. The original methods were these. Raw data were processed with SOAPnuke, discarding reads with adapters, uncalled bases, mean Phred below 15, or no exact constant-primer or identifier match. COPE v1.2.5 was used to merge high-quality paired reads, and clonotypes were defined as unique nucleotide sequences. MiTCR v1.1 was used to align the clonotypes against IMGT TRBV, TRBD and TRBJ reference segments. The analysis was restricted to V-J combinations with a frequency above 0.0001, which together covered just over 99% of the repertoires. The TCS score was defined as the ratio of F50 (clonal expansion) to E x V (chaos), calculated using BLOSUM62-based TCRdist between CDR3 peptides within each V-J. Welch's t-statistics and random forest reduced 500 to 650 V-J features to 10 to 15, which were used in a naive Bayes classifier (R e1071). Using fastp trimming at Q25 and MiXCR clonotype assembly, TCRdb reanalyzed the public sequencing data and kept in-frame beta chains. Each CDR3 protein appears once, grouped with its most common genes and DNA. These V and J calls are TCRdb output, not the study's own analysis. Within this sample are under 350,000 distinct CDR3 sequences, with under 25% of them counted one time only. The ten largest clonotypes hold 50% of the sample.

Points the paper makes about the study in general: Blood samples also contained most of the expanded thyroid clonotypes (frequency above 0.001), which suggests that blood repertoires may reflect thyroid immune responses. No statistical method was used to fix the sample size in advance, and group allocation was not hidden from the investigators. A model built on a 13 V-J signature distinguished ophthalmopathy from stable hyperthyroidism, reaching about 88% sensitivity and about 81% specificity in cross-validation and 80%/75% in testing. In validation, the model predicted progression to ophthalmopathy with roughly 70% sensitivity and less than 75% specificity, a median of 6.5 months before onset.

Sequenced material: blood. The chain is encoded by TRBV20-1 joined to TRBJ2-1; a confident D gene designation cannot be given. This receptor was taken from a woman aged 50 to 65 with Graves' hyperthyroidism. The CDR3 region: CSARVAHQPYNEQFF. The nucleotide sequence is given as TGCAGTGCTAGAGTGGCACACCAGCCCTACAATGAGCAGTTCTTC.